The T cell receptor (beta chain) under discussion was sequenced for a study of blood T cell repertoires in COVID-19 (dated by TCRdb to between 2020 and 2021). About the study as a whole: Samples covering the acute and convalescent phases of COVID-19 were provided by collaborators in the United States, Italy and Spain. The material from the prospective study consisted of cDNA or gDNA derived from T cells, B-cell-depleted T cells, or PBMCs. Subjects who had been exposed to COVID-19, were actively infected with it, or had recovered from it provided the deeply sampled blood TCRbeta repertoires that made up the dataset. A freely available public database, intended as a resource for researchers studying the immune response to SARS-CoV-2, is where the repertoires were released. The samples were drawn from two sources: the first 160 participants of the ongoing ImmuneRACE study, and 1,254 subjects contributed by 6 global collaborators. The sample metadata nearly always contained a de-identified subject ID, COVID-19 status, age in years and sex. Where available, HLA class I and class II types were taken from metadata supplied by the sample provider and were not determined by assay-based typing. General study outcomes and caveats: The amount of clinical and demographic metadata varied by source and participant and was provided uncurated.

Points on this clone: This receptor's antigen is unknown. Base qualities are not at hand, and no much larger clone is one base apart.

TCRbeta CDR3 regions were amplified from genomic DNA by means of the immunoSEQ Assay, a bias-controlled multiplex PCR. Per the original workflow: Within the assay, amplification of reference gene primers was used to estimate how many nucleated cells each sample contained. To quantify the absolute abundance of each unique TCRbeta CDR3 rearrangement, sequence reads were collapsed and filtered. Productive Simpson clonality was computed per sample as the square root of Simpson's diversity index over productive rearrangements. TCRdb obtained this table from immuneACCESS and retained in-frame rearrangements with V and J assigned. These tables miss some clones; where compared with another copy, unresolved V genes account for less than half of the shortfall, and the remainder is unexplained. V, J and clone size derive from that table, while D and trimming were established from the DNA sequence. In this sample the table shows 20,000 to 25,000 clones, about 93% of which occur a single time. 18% of the sample goes to the ten largest clones.

The CDR3, cysteine through phenylalanine, is 15 amino acids long. This entry keeps only the CDR3 DNA: 45 bases, framed from base 1. V ends up 0 bases short and J 7 bases short, with an unmatched junction base count of 6. From the germline V gene, CDR1 is SGHRS and CDR2 is YFSETQ. Whole blood was collected in K2EDTA tubes by collaborating institutions according to the institutions' own protocols. For TCRbeta analysis, collaborator samples were shipped as frozen whole blood, as isolated PBMCs, or as DNA extracted from either sample type. The clonotype was recovered from a human donor in a cohort sampled during active COVID-19. Sample: peripheral blood. This chain joins TRBV5-1 to TRBJ2-1; 8 bases in the middle match TRBD2. Here the CDR3 is given as CASSLVGGALNEQFF. The DNA is as follows: TGCGCCAGCAGCTTGGTCGGGGGGGCCTTAAATGAGCAGTTCTTC.